There are many counts of the clone carrying this T cell receptor (beta chain). What it binds is unknown. TCRdb ran MiXCR on the reads and lists one entry per CDR3 protein. The sample holds more than 400,000 distinct CDR3 sequences, approximately 26% seen once. These data come from a study of T cell repertoires in cytomegalovirus infection. Turning to the study itself: Through public TCR beta signatures, both CMV infection and matching HLA type were indicated.

V lost 5 bases to trimming and J lost 5 bases, with 16 bases between them. This CDR3 spans 14 amino acids. CDR1 is SGHVS, CDR2 FQNEAQ, per germline. Overall study results and limits: The study identified carriers of CMV plus the relevant HLA from cumulative public TCR beta family frequency. Clonotypes of TCR beta that were HLA-C-restricted and CMV-specific dominated the ex vivo response.

The sequence was obtained from a human donor in good health (CMV status not recorded). Some clones in this sample may be carry-over from other donors' samples. The sequenced sample was PBMCs. This chain connects TRBV7-8 to TRBJ2-7, with D possibly matching TRBD2 (5 bases). The CDR3 DNA is TGTGCCAGCAGCCCCCCGGACTCCATCCACGAGCAGTACGTC. It translates to CASSPPDSIHEQYV.